These 9 T cell receptor beta chains originate from one sample sequenced in a study of beta chain features in type 1 diabetes. Expressed TCRB transcripts were sequenced because the isolated RNA had all been reverse transcribed beforehand. TCRdb's copy holds only in-frame clones and misses some; the assay was immunoSEQ multiplex PCR. Of 680,000 or so clones in the sample, around 15% are singletons; the top ten hold 0.02% to 0.025%. Regarding the study as a whole: There was a moderate but significant shortening of TCRB CDR3s in all four CD4+ subsets of Type 1 diabetes patients.

No antigens are known for them. Sequenced input: naive CD4+ T cells from blood. The receptor source for this set is a man aged 18 to 30 with type 1 diabetes.

The rearrangement joins TRBV10-2 to TRBJ1-5, with 8 bases matching TRBD1. The V gene's germline CDR1 is WSHSY and CDR2 SAAADI. V was pared by 0 bases and J by 6 bases, with 4 bases of the junction left unmatched. The CDR3 sequence is 15 residues long. The CDR3 DNA reads as TGCGCCAGCAGTGAGTCGACAGGGGCGGGTCAGCCCCAGCATTTT. Translating it yields CASSESTGAGQPQHF.

This clone has only a few counts. The chain's CDR3 is CASRGTSGVSSYNEQFF. The CDR3 DNA reads as TGCGCCAGCAGGGGGACTAGCGGGGTTAGCTCCTACAATGAGCAGTTCTTC. The V call is TRBV4-1, the J call TRBJ2-1, with TRBD2 matching 13 bases. The CDR3 extends over 17 amino acids. CDR1 and CDR2 from the germline V gene are MGHRA and YSYEKL. The V gene end was trimmed by 6 bases and the J gene end by 0 bases; junction bases not matched to a gene: 5.

The rearrangement links TRBV18 to TRBJ1-1; 7 bases fit TRBD1. With V trimmed by 7 bases and J by 5 bases, 10 bases remained unmatched. Germline V gene lookup returns CDR1 KGHSH and CDR2 LQKENI. The CDR3 spans 14 residues. CDR3 in amino acids: CASCSQGEGTEAFF. The CDR3 region has the DNA TGTGCCAGCTGCAGCCAGGGGGAAGGAACTGAAGCTTTCTTT.

This clone was found a few times. The genes are TRBV2 and TRBJ1-1; D gene ambiguous. This CDR3 comprises 14 residues. Trimming shortened V by 7 bases and J by 1 base, and 13 bases separated the two germline ends. Per the germline V gene, CDR1 is SNHLY and CDR2 is FYNNEI. The CDR3 nucleotides read TGTGCCAGCACCCCTCTATGGGGGAACACTGAAGCTTTCTTT. Translating gives CASTPLWGNTEAFF.

Ten or more counts support this clone. For the CDR3, the DNA is TGTGCCAGCAGCCAAGGCACTGAAGCTTTCTTT. It codes for CASSQGTEAFF. This chain uses TRBV14 with TRBJ1-1; no clear D. The CDR3 totals 11 residues. Trimming left V 1 base short and J 4 bases short, with 1 base between. Germline CDR1 and CDR2: SGHDN and FVKESK.

This chain joins TRBV6-5 and TRBJ1-4; a possible D gene is TRBD1 (6 bases). The ends were cut back, 2 bases at V and 11 bases at J, with 15 bases in the middle. The CDR3 is 14 amino acids. Germline CDR1 MNHEY, CDR2 SVGAGI. The CDR3 loop reads CASSYTRQERKLFF. The CDR3, as DNA: TGTGCCAGCAGTTACACCCGACAGGAACGGAAACTGTTTTTT.

This clone was counted between two and nine times. In the same sample, other DNA sequences code for this CDR3. The chain joins TRBV30 to TRBJ1-1; the D is unclear. V shed 3 bases and J shed 1 base, with 6 bases lying between them. The germline CDR1 and CDR2 sequences are GTSNPN and SVGIG (reference sequence). The CDR3 has 12 residues. In DNA, the CDR3 is TGTGCCTGGAGGACGGGGAACACTGAAGCTTTCTTT. This sequence encodes CAWRTGNTEAFF.

This clone was counted between two and nine times. This chain uses TRBV29-1 with TRBJ2-3, with TRBD2 as a possible D gene (6 bases). The CDR3 runs 15 residues. Germline V gene data show CDR1 as SQVTM and CDR2 as ANQGSEA. This chain's CDR3 is CSFTLLGGSGVTQYF. The CDR3 DNA is TGCAGTTTTACCCTGTTGGGGGGTAGTGGGGTGACGCAGTATTTT.

V usage is TRBV7-9 and J usage is TRBJ2-2; D perhaps matches TRBD1 (6 bases). The CDR3 covers 14 residues. V was clipped by 5 bases and J by 1 base, with 8 bases between them. Germline V CDR1 and CDR2: SEHNR, FQNEAQ (reference sequence). The CDR3 sequence: CASSRGQNTGELFF. DNA for the CDR3: TGTGCCAGCAGCCGGGGACAGAACACCGGGGAGCTGTTTTTT.